The 28 T cell receptor beta chains given below trace back to one sample, sequenced in a study of CD8+ T cells in alopecia areata. Sequencing templates came from extracted RNA that was reverse transcribed into cDNA. Here immunoSEQ multiplex PCR was the method, and the copy in TCRdb shows in-frame clones only, minus some. Of about 130,000 clones listed, 45% to 65% were seen once; the top ten hold roughly 4.8%. The sample consisted of CD4+ T cells sorted from blood, taken at week 0. These receptor sequences come from a human donor with alopecia areata.

The V and J genes are TRBV5-1 and TRBJ2-5; 9 bases are shared with TRBD2. V was clipped by 2 bases and J by 1 base; unmatched bases: 3. CDR1 and CDR2 from the germline V gene are SGHRS and YFSETQ. The CDR3 has 15 amino acids. The CDR3 loop is CASSFERGAQETQYF. The CDR3 bases are TGCGCCAGCAGCTTTGAGCGGGGGGCCCAAGAGACCCAGTACTTC.

This CDR3 is CASSLPILAKNIQYF. The CDR3 DNA follows: TGTGCCAGCAGCTTACCGATCCTAGCCAAAAACATTCAGTACTTC. The J gene is TRBJ2-4, the V gene TRBV7-2; D uncertain. CDR1 is SGHTA and CDR2 is FQGNSA in the germline V gene. The CDR3 is 15 amino acids. Trimming removed 2 bases at V and 0 bases at J, with 8 bases between.

The genes are TRBV5-1 and TRBJ2-3; D ambiguous. Looked up from germline, CDR1 is SGHRS and CDR2 is YFSETQ. This CDR3 region has 13 residues. V was clipped by 3 bases and J by 6 bases, with 11 bases between them. DNA for the CDR3: TGCGCCAGCAGCTCCTCGTGGGGTGATACGCAGTATTTT. This encodes CASSSSWGDTQYF.

The V call is TRBV6-4, the J call TRBJ2-3; 7 bases are a match to TRBD2. The trim removed 5 bases at V and 2 bases at J, leaving 7 bases unmatched. Germline V lookup: CDR1 MRHNA, CDR2 SNTAGT. This CDR3 has 15 residues. CDR3 bases: TGTGCCAGCAGTCCCGCGGGACTAACCACAGATACGCAGTATTTT. Encoded protein: CASSPAGLTTDTQYF.

This clone has a handful of counts. V usage is TRBV6-6 and J usage is TRBJ1-5; 9 positions agree with TRBD1. CDR1 is MNHNY and CDR2 is SVGAGI in the germline V gene (reference sequence). This CDR3 has 14 residues. The J segment lost 0 bases and the V segment lost 8 bases, leaving 2 bases of the junction unmatched. The CDR3: CASGTGYSNQPQHF. The CDR3 bases are TGTGCCAGCGGGACAGGGTATAGCAATCAGCCCCAGCATTTT.

The chain has TRBV7-8 and TRBJ2-3; D remains ambiguous. Germline CDR1 is SGHVS and CDR2 is FQNEAQ. The V end lost 0 bases, the J end lost 7 bases, and 14 bases lay between the germline ends. The CDR3 contains 15 residues. The CDR3 coding sequence is TGTGCCAGCAGCTTAGCCTCGACGGACGGGTATACGCAGTATTTT. This translates into CASSLASTDGYTQYF.

A few counts support this clone. The chain recombines TRBV7-2 with TRBJ2-7, with 12 bases matching TRBD1. The length of the CDR3 is 17 residues. Per germline, CDR1 SGHTA and CDR2 FQGNSA. The trim removed 1 base at V and 7 bases at J, leaving 11 bases unmatched. CDR3: CASSLEGWGQGAREQYF. The CDR3 DNA reads TGTGCCAGCAGCTTAGAGGGATGGGGACAGGGGGCAAGAGAGCAGTACTTC.

The gene calls are TRBV5-1 and TRBJ2-5; D gene unclear. V was pared by 0 bases and J by 7 bases, with 4 bases between. The V gene's germline CDR1 is SGHRS and CDR2 YFSETQ. The CDR3 length is 11 residues. The CDR3 is CASSLEGTQYF. For the CDR3, the DNA is TGCGCCAGCAGCTTGGAAGGGACCCAGTACTTC.

V gene TRBV29-1 combines with J gene TRBJ2-7; TRBD2 is a possible D gene (5 bases). Trimming cost V 4 bases and J 3 bases, with 22 bases left between them. Germline V gene data show CDR1 as SQVTM and CDR2 as ANQGSEA. The CDR3 runs to 16 residues. The CDR3 sequence: CSVAARGWSANYEQYF. CDR3 DNA sequence: TGCAGCGTTGCCGCTCGGGGTTGGTCCGCAAACTACGAGCAGTACTTC.

The V call is TRBV19, the J call TRBJ1-4, with TRBD1 as a possible D gene (6 bases). CDR1 and CDR2 (germline): LNHDA, SQIVND (reference sequence). CDR3 length: 12 amino acids. Here the CDR3 DNA reads TGTGCGACGCAGGGGTCAGAAGAAAAACTGTTTTTT. Its protein product is CATQGSEEKLFF.

CDR3 region: CASSAHGGTQYF. Here the CDR3 DNA reads TGTGCCAGCAGCGCCCACGGGGGGACCCAGTACTTC. The chain employs TRBV7-2 and TRBJ2-5, with D maybe TRBD2 (6 bases). The CDR3 spans 12 residues. Germline lookup yields CDR1 SGHTA and CDR2 FQGNSA. The V end was cut by 5 bases, the J end by 7 bases, with 11 bases between.

The sample holds a few counts of this clone. The genes are TRBV5-1 and TRBJ2-7; TRBD1 matches at 7 bases. V lost 5 bases and J lost 0; bases outside the gene matches: 5. CDR1 is SGHRS, CDR2 YFSETQ, per germline. The CDR3 spans 14 residues. The CDR3 here is CASSPEGASYEQYF. Written as DNA, the CDR3 is TGCGCCAGCAGTCCCGAGGGGGCCTCCTACGAGCAGTACTTC.

The chain links TRBV18 to TRBJ2-7; 7 bases are shared with TRBD2. The CDR3 runs to 15 residues. Trimming took 2 bases from V and 0 from J; bases not matched to a gene: 4. CDR1 is KGHSH, CDR2 LQKENI, per germline. CDR3 nucleotide sequence: TGTGCCAGCTCACCAATGCGGGAGAGCTCCTACGAGCAGTACTTC. Amino acid sequence: CASSPMRESSYEQYF. The entire variable domain, with the rest obtained from reference TRBV18 and TRBJ2-7, is as follows: NAGVMQNPRHLVRRRGQEARLRCSPMKGHSHVYWYRQLPEEGLKFMVYLQKENIIDESGMPKERFSAEFPKEGPSILRIQQVVRGDSAAYFCASSPMRESSYEQYFGPGTRLTVT.

The V call is TRBV5-1, the J call TRBJ2-4; unclear D gene. Germline CDR1 is SGHRS and CDR2 is YFSETQ. V lost 0 bases to trimming and J lost 0 bases, with 1 base between them. CDR3 length equals 13 residues. For the CDR3, the DNA is TGCGCCAGCAGCTTGGAAGCCAAAAACATTCAGTACTTC. As protein: CASSLEAKNIQYF.

This clone was found once. The J gene is TRBJ2-7, the V gene TRBV25-1, with D perhaps matching TRBD1 or TRBD2 (5 bases each). The CDR3 runs to 14 residues. Germline V gives CDR1 MGHDK, CDR2 SYGVNS. V was cut by 4 bases and J by 2 bases, with 12 bases left in between. CDR3 in DNA: TGTGCCAGCAGTGGTAGAGAGGGGACCTACGAGCAGTACTTC. This codes for CASSGREGTYEQYF.

This clone was counted between two and nine times. The genes are TRBV5-1 and TRBJ1-1; 9 positions match TRBD1. CDR3 length: 15 residues. V was clipped by 3 bases and J by 3 bases; unmatched bases: 6. The germline V gene has CDR1 SGHRS and CDR2 YFSETQ. Written as DNA, the CDR3 is TGCGCCAGCAGCTCCCGACAGGGGGGCTACACTGAAGCTTTCTTT. Translated, it gives CASSSRQGGYTEAFF.

The genes are TRBV2 and TRBJ1-5; D gene uncertain. Germline CDR1 SNHLY, CDR2 FYNNEI. V was clipped by 7 bases and J by 7 bases, with 17 bases between them. This CDR3 spans 14 amino acids. CDR3 coding DNA: TGTGCCAGCAACGTCGCACAATTCCCCCAGCCCCAGCATTTT. It encodes CASNVAQFPQPQHF.

This chain uses TRBV5-1 with TRBJ1-2, with 7 bases lining up with TRBD1. With 6 bases clipped from V and 4 bases from J, the junction kept 9 bases outside the gene matches. The germline gives CDR1 SGHRS, CDR2 YFSETQ. The CDR3 runs to 14 residues. The CDR3 spells CASTPQGNTYGYTF. CDR3 nucleotide sequence: TGCGCCAGCACTCCACAGGGGAATACCTATGGCTACACCTTC.

This chain connects TRBV10-3 to TRBJ2-5; D is unresolved. V lost 7 bases and J 4 bases, leaving 16 bases between the germline ends. The CDR3 runs 14 residues. From germline, CDR1 is ENHRY and CDR2 SYGVKD. This CDR3 is CAIKRAVAVETQYF. The CDR3 DNA follows: TGTGCCATCAAAAGAGCTGTTGCAGTAGAGACCCAGTACTTC.

The chain is built from TRBV11-3 and TRBJ2-5, with 13 bases aligning to TRBD2. The V and J ends lost 5 bases and 2 bases, in that order; junction bases with no gene match: 11. The length of the CDR3 is 18 residues. The germline CDR1 and CDR2 sequences are SGHNT and YENEEA. CDR3 coding DNA: TGTGCCAGCAGCCCGGGGACTAGCGGGGCCAACCATCAAGAGACCCAGTACTTC. This encodes CASSPGTSGANHQETQYF.

This clone was recorded once. The V gene is TRBV11-2, the J gene TRBJ1-5; D is undetermined. Germline V gives CDR1 SGHAT, CDR2 FQNNGV. CDR3 length: 13 residues. V was shortened by 3 bases and J by 4 bases, with 7 bases between the two germline ends. CDR3 nucleotides: TGTGCCAGCAGCTTGAATGGGAATCAGCCCCAGCATTTT. It codes for CASSLNGNQPQHF.

The chain has TRBV18 and TRBJ2-7; TRBD1 aligns across 11 bases. From germline, CDR1 is KGHSH and CDR2 LQKENI. The CDR3 runs to 15 residues. J was trimmed by 5 bases and V by 4 bases; bases with no gene match: 7. The CDR3 here is CASSLGTGGENEQYF. The CDR3 DNA follows: TGTGCCAGCTCACTCGGGACAGGGGGGGAGAACGAGCAGTACTTC. The whole variable domain, remainder taken from reference TRBV18 and TRBJ2-7, is NAGVMQNPRHLVRRRGQEARLRCSPMKGHSHVYWYRQLPEEGLKFMVYLQKENIIDESGMPKERFSAEFPKEGPSILRIQQVVRGDSAAYFCASSLGTGGENEQYFGPGTRLTVT.

The chain is built from TRBV11-1 and TRBJ2-7; D possibly corresponds to TRBD2 (5 bases). The CDR3 loop spans 15 amino acids. Trimming took 5 bases from V and 0 from J, leaving 14 bases between them. CDR1 SGHAT and CDR2 FQDESV come from the germline V gene (reference sequence). Here the CDR3 DNA reads TGTGCCAGCAGCCCTGCGGCGGGTAGCTCCTACGAGCAGTACTTC. Translation gives CASSPAAGSSYEQYF. The variable domain in full, with the rest retrieved from reference TRBV11-1 and TRBJ2-7, is EAEVAQSPRYKITEKSQAVAFWCDPISGHATLYWYRQILGQGPELLVQFQDESVVDDSQLPKDRFSAERLKGVDSTLKIQPAELGDSAMYLCASSPAAGSSYEQYFGPGTRLTVT.

This clone has only a few counts. This rearrangement joins TRBV15 to TRBJ2-7; D gene uncertain. The germline V gene has CDR1 LNHNV and CDR2 YYDKDF (reference sequence). V was shortened by 0 bases and J by 2 bases, with 8 bases between the two germline ends. CDR3 length: 14 amino acids. The CDR3: CATSRDRAAYEQYF. The CDR3 DNA reads as TGTGCCACCAGCAGAGATAGGGCCGCCTACGAGCAGTACTTC.

This clone was observed many times. The chain employs TRBV4-1 and TRBJ1-1; D unclear. Germline V CDR1 and CDR2: MGHRA, YSYEKL. The CDR3 is 18 amino acids. Trimming stripped 0 bases from V and 1 base from J, with 18 bases between. The CDR3 bases are TGCGCCAGCAGCCAAGATCGCGGGATGGGAGTTACGAACACTGAAGCTTTCTTT. Its protein is CASSQDRGMGVTNTEAFF.

The chain joins TRBV4-1 to TRBJ2-5; 8 positions match TRBD2. Germline trimming cut 4 bases from V and 2 bases from J; bases unmatched to any gene: 6. The CDR3 contains 15 residues. Germline loops: CDR1 MGHRA, CDR2 YSYEKL. The CDR3 protein is CASSPGLAGQETQYF. The CDR3 bases are TGCGCCAGCAGCCCAGGATTAGCGGGACAAGAGACCCAGTACTTC.

The gene calls are TRBV10-3 and TRBJ2-5; tentatively, D is TRBD1 (5 bases). Trimming shortened V by 2 bases and J by 2 bases, and 6 bases separated the two germline ends. From germline, CDR1 is ENHRY and CDR2 SYGVKD. This CDR3 region has 13 residues. In DNA form, the CDR3 reads TGTGCCATCAGTGAGAGACAGCAAGAGACCCAGTACTTC. The encoded protein is CAISERQQETQYF.

The gene calls are TRBV7-9 and TRBJ1-2; 9 bases align to TRBD1. Losses at the gene ends were 4 bases for V and 4 bases for J; bases not matched to a gene: 1. The germline CDR1 and CDR2 sequences are SEHNR and FQNEAQ (reference sequence). The CDR3 has 13 amino acids. This chain's CDR3 is CASSSTGGYGYTF. Written as DNA, the CDR3 is TGTGCCAGCAGCTCGACAGGGGGCTATGGCTACACCTTC.